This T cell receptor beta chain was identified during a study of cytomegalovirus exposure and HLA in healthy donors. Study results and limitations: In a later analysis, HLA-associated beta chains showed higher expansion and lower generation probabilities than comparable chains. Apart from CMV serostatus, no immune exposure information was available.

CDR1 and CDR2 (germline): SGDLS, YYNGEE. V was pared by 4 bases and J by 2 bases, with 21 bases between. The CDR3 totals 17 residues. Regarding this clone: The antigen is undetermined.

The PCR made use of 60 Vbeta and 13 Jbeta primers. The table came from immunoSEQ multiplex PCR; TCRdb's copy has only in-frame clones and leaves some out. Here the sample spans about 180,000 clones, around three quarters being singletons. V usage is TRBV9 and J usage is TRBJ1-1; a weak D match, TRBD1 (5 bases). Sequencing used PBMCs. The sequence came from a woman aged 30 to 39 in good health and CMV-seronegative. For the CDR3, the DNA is TGTGCCAGCAGCCCTGGTGAAGAGCAGGGATATAACACTGAAGCTTTCTTT. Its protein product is CASSPGEEQGYNTEAFF.